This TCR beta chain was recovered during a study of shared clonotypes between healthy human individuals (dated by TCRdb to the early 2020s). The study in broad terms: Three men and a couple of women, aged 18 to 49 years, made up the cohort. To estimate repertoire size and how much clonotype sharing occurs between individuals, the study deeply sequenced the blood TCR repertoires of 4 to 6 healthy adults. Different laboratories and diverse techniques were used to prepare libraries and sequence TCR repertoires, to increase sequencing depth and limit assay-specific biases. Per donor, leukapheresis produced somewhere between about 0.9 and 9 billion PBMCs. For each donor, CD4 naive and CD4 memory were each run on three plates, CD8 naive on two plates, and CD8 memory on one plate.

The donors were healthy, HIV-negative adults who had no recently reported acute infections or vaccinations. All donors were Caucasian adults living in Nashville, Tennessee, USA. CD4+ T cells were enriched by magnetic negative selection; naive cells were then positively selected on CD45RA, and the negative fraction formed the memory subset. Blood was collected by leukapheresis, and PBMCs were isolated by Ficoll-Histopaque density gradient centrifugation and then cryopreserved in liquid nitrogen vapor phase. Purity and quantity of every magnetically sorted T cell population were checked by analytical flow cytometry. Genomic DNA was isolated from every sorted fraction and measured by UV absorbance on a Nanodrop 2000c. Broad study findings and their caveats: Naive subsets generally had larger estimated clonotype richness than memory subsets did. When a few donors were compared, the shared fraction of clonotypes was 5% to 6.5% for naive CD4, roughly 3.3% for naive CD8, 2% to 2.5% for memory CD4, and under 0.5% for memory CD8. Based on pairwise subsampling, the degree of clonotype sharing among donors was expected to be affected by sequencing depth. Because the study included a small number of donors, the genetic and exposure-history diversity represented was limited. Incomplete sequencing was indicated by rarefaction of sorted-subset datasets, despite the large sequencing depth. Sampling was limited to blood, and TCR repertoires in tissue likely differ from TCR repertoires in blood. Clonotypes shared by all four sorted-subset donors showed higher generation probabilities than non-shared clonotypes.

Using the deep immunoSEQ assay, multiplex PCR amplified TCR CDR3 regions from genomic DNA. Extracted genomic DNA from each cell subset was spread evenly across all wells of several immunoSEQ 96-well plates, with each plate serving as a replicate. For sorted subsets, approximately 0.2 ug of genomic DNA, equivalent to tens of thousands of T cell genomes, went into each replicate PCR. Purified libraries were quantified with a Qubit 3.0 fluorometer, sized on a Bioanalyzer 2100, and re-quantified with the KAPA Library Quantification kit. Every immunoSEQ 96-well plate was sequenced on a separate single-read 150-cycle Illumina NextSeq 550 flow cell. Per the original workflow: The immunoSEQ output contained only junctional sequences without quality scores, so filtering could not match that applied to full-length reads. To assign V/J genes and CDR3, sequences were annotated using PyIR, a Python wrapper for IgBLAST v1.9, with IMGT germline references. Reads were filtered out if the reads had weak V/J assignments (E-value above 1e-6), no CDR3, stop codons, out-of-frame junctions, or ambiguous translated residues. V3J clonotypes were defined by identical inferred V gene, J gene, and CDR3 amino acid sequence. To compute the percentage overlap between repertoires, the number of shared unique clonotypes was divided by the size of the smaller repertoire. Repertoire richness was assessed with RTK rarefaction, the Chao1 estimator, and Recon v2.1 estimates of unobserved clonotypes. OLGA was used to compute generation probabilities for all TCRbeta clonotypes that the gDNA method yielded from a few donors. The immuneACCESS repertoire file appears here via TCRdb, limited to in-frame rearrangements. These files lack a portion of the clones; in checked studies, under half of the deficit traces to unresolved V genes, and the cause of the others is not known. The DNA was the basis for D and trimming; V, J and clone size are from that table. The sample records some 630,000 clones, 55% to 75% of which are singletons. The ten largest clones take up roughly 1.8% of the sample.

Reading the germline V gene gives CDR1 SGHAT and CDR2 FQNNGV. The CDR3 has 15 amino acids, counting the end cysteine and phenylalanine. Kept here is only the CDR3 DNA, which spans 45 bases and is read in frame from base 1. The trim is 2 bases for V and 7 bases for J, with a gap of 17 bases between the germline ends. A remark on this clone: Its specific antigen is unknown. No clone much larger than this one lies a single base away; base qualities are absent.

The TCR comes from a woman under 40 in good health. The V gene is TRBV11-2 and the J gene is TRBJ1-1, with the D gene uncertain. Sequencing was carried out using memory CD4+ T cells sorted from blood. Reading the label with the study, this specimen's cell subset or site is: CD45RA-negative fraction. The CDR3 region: CASSLNFNSGDEAFF. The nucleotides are TGTGCCAGCAGCTTAAATTTTAACTCGGGCGATGAAGCTTTCTTT. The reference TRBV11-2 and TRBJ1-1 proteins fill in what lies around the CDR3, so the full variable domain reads EAGVAQSPRYKIIEKRQSVAFWCNPISGHATLYWYQQILGQGPKLLIQFQNNGVVDDSQLPKDRFSAERLKGVDSTLKIQPAKLEDSAVYLCASSLNFNSGDEAFFGQGTRLTVV.